This T cell receptor (beta chain) was sequenced in a study of shared clonotypes between healthy human individuals. Study summary: CD4 naive and CD4 memory each took three plates per donor, while CD8 naive took two and CD8 memory one.

General observations from the study: Limitation of the genetic and exposure-history diversity represented came from the few donors. The study found lower generation probabilities in non-shared clonotypes than in those shared by all four donors.

The sorted-subset replicate PCRs were given 150 to 200 ng DNA, which is approximately 30,000 T cell genomes. Assay used: immunoSEQ multiplex PCR; TCRdb lists only in-frame clones, some missing. The data hold roughly 1,800,000 clones, with about 94% observed a single time. Notes on this clone: Antigen: not known.

The CDR3 has 13 residues. Looked up from germline, CDR1 is SGDLS and CDR2 is YYNGEE. The V gene lost 0 bases and the J gene lost 7 bases, with 10 bases spanning the gap. Positively selected for CCR7, the CD45RO-negative cells used as naive CD8 cells excluded terminally differentiated effector memory CD45RA+ cells. The material sequenced was naive CD8+ T cells sorted from blood. This TCR derives from a man younger than 35 in good health. The V and J genes are TRBV9 and TRBJ1-1; D gene unclear. CDR3 bases: TGTGCCAGCAGCGTAGTATCTGGGCATGAAGCTTTCTTT. This gives the protein CASSVVSGHEAFF. The full variable domain, its missing parts supplied by reference TRBV9 and TRBJ1-1, is DSGVTQTPKHLITATGQRVTLRCSPRSGDLSVYWYQQSLDQGLQFLIQYYNGEERAKGNILERFSAQQFPDLHSELNLSSLELGDSALYFCASSVVSGHEAFFGQGTRLTVV.